The rows below give T cell receptor beta chains drawn from one sample of a study of T cells in Graves' hyperthyroidism and ophthalmopathy. TCRdb re-derived calls from the multiplex PCR reads in MiXCR, one entry per CDR3 protein. Of approximately 590,000 distinct CDR3 sequences listed, around 16% are singletons. Material: blood. The receptors shown here come from a woman younger than 45 with Graves' hyperthyroidism. Each CDR3 is given with its conserved first and last residue. A D gene is named only where the DNA matches it firmly. Rows may omit the clone size; those that give it use once, few, many or a size class.

many	TRBJ2-1	TRBD2	TRBV12-3/TRBV12-4	CASSLGLAGRNEQFF	TGTGCCAGCAGTCTCGGACTAGCGGGTCGCAATGAGCAGTTCTTC
few	TRBJ2-2	TRBD2	TRBV6-1	CASSEVAGDGELFF	TGTGCCAGCAGTGAAGTTGCGGGAGACGGGGAGCTGTTTTTT
NA	TRBJ2-1	TRBD2	TRBV20-1	CSARAQTLFLSGGIYNEQFF	TGCAGTGCTAGAGCCCAGACTCTATTTCTTAGCGGGGGGATATACAATGAGCAGTTCTTC
NA	TRBJ2-2	NA	TRBV14	CASSQGLVTGELFF	TGTGCCAGCAGCCAAGGACTAGTTACCGGGGAGCTGTTTTTT
many	TRBJ2-3	TRBD2	TRBV7-2	CASSLPGLAGVPADTQYF	TGTGCCAGCAGCCTACCGGGACTAGCGGGAGTACCAGCAGATACGCAGTATTTT
NA	TRBJ2-7	TRBD2	TRBV27	CASTPLTSGRAYEQYF	TGTGCCAGCACCCCCTTGACTAGCGGGAGGGCCTACGAGCAGTACTTC
many	TRBJ1-1	TRBD1	TRBV29-1	CSVGADRGRMNTEAFF	TGCAGCGTTGGTGCGGACAGGGGGCGAATGAACACTGAAGCTTTCTTT
many	TRBJ1-4	TRBD1	TRBV12-3/TRBV12-4	CASSLAGGEEKLFF	TGTGCCAGCAGTTTAGCAGGGGGCGAAGAAAAACTGTTTTTT
few	TRBJ2-2	NA	TRBV29-1	CSGHRANGELFF	TGCAGCGGCCACAGGGCGAACGGGGAGCTGTTTTTT
few	TRBJ2-7	TRBD2	TRBV6-2/TRBV6-3	CASSVKAGLKEQYF	TGTGCCAGCAGCGTAAAGGCGGGACTAAAGGAGCAGTACTTC
NA	TRBJ1-4	TRBD1	TRBV25-1	CASRDRFNEKLFF	TGTGCCAGCCGGGACAGGTTCAATGAAAAACTGTTTTTT
few	TRBJ2-2	TRBD2	TRBV3-1	CASSQDVLAGTNTGELFF	TGTGCCAGCAGCCAAGATGTACTAGCGGGAACGAACACCGGGGAGCTGTTTTTT
many	TRBJ1-6	NA	TRBV3-1	CASFHAGTNSPLHF	TGTGCCAGCTTCCACGCAGGGACCAATTCACCCCTCCACTTT
NA	TRBJ2-3	NA	TRBV7-2	CASSYHSTDTQYF	TGTGCCAGCAGCTACCATAGCACAGATACGCAGTATTTT
few	TRBJ2-1	NA	TRBV7-6	CASSLDQGVYNEQFF	TGTGCCAGCAGCTTAGACCAAGGGGTCTACAATGAGCAGTTCTTC
many	TRBJ2-1	TRBD2	TRBV7-2	CASSSGLALEQFF	TGTGCCAGCAGCTCCGGACTAGCCTTAGAGCAGTTCTTC
NA	TRBJ2-2	TRBD1	TRBV4-1	CASSQKPQGVRTGELFF	TGCGCCAGCAGCCAAAAGCCTCAGGGGGTTCGGACCGGGGAGCTGTTTTTT
NA	TRBJ2-5	NA	TRBV12-3/TRBV12-4	CASSPGLNQETQYF	TGTGCCAGCAGCCCTGGACTAAACCAAGAGACCCAGTACTTC
many	TRBJ2-1	NA	TRBV30	CAWRLGLAFSPYNEQFF	TGTGCCTGGAGGTTGGGGCTAGCTTTCAGTCCCTACAATGAGCAGTTCTTC
few	TRBJ1-5	NA	TRBV15	CATSIVGGQNPYSNQPQHF	TGTGCCACCAGCATTGTCGGCGGACAGAACCCTTATAGCAATCAGCCCCAGCATTTT
few	TRBJ1-5	NA	TRBV20-1	CSARGPGTHQPQHF	TGCAGTGCTAGAGGCCCAGGGACCCATCAGCCCCAGCATTTT
NA	TRBJ2-7	TRBD2	TRBV11-1	CASSYSGAGEQYF	TGTGCCAGCAGCTATAGCGGGGCAGGGGAGCAGTACTTC